Shown below are 21 T cell receptor beta chains from a single sample sequenced in a study of T cells after yellow fever vaccination. Each CDR3 protein is one row after TCRdb ran MiXCR on the 5' RACE reads. The sample carries some 350,000 distinct CDR3 sequences, roughly 10% recorded once. The starting material was PBMCs, obtained on the day of the first yellow fever vaccination. The receptor set was obtained from a man in his late teens or twenties who received the YFV17D yellow fever vaccine.

V is TRBV3-1 and J is TRBJ2-1; the match to TRBD2 covers 9 bases. Unmatched junction bases numbered 13, after V lost 4 bases and J lost 6 bases. Germline lookup yields CDR1 LGHDT and CDR2 YNNKEL (reference sequence). The CDR3 covers 17 residues. CDR3 in amino acids: CASSRSGGGAGSNEQFF. As DNA, the CDR3 is TGTGCCAGCAGCCGAAGTGGCGGGGGGGCGGGGTCCAATGAGCAGTTCTTC.

This clonotype has a handful of counts. The rearrangement joins TRBV11-2 to TRBJ2-7; 9 nucleotides align to TRBD1. CDR1 and CDR2 from the germline V gene are SGHAT and FQNNGV. The CDR3 covers 15 residues. J lost 0 bases, V lost 5 bases, and 5 bases had no gene match. CDR3 residues: CASSQGTGSSYEQYF. Written as DNA, the CDR3 is TGTGCCAGCAGCCAGGGGACAGGGAGCTCCTACGAGCAGTACTTC.

This clonotype was picked up a small number of times. The V and J genes are TRBV11-2 and TRBJ2-5, with D unclear. The CDR3 length is 15 residues. Germline values: CDR1 SGHAT, CDR2 FQNNGV. V shed 2 bases and J shed 5 bases, with 15 bases lying between them. CDR3 in amino acids: CASSLPGSRRETQYF. DNA for the CDR3: TGTGCCAGCAGCTTACCCGGTTCGCGGCGGGAGACCCAGTACTTC. The complete variable domain, with remaining parts taken from reference TRBV11-2 and TRBJ2-5, reads EAGVAQSPRYKIIEKRQSVAFWCNPISGHATLYWYQQILGQGPKLLIQFQNNGVVDDSQLPKDRFSAERLKGVDSTLKIQPAKLEDSAVYLCASSLPGSRRETQYFGPGTRLLVL.

This clonotype has just a few counts. CDR3 DNA sequence: TGTGCCAGCAGCTTAGCGGACCACCGGGAATCCTACGAGCAGTACTTC. The encoded protein is CASSLADHRESYEQYF. J is TRBJ2-7 and V is TRBV7-9, with D possibly TRBD2 on 5 matching bases. Germline-derived CDR1 and CDR2 are SEHNR and FQNEAQ (reference sequence). Trimming removed 0 bases from V and 1 base from J, with 13 bases in between. The length of the CDR3 is 16 residues.

The chain employs TRBV6-5 and TRBJ2-5; D is perhaps TRBD1 (6 bases). V was shortened by 0 bases and J by 3 bases, with 14 bases between the two germline ends. Germline CDR1 and CDR2: MNHEY and SVGAGI. The CDR3 is made up of 16 amino acids. CDR3 nucleotide sequence: TGTGCCAGCAGTTACTCAACACAGGGAATAAAAGAGACCCAGTACTTC. Protein product: CASSYSTQGIKETQYF.

The rearrangement joins TRBV6-5 to TRBJ2-5; D not resolved. Germline loops: CDR1 MNHEY, CDR2 SVGAGI. V was shortened by 2 bases and J by 2 bases, with 9 bases between the two germline ends. CDR3 length: 14 residues. CDR3 loop: CASSYGQLQETQYF. The CDR3 DNA reads TGTGCCAGCAGTTACGGGCAGCTACAAGAGACCCAGTACTTC.

This clonotype was counted only a few times. The chain employs TRBV10-3 and TRBJ2-1; D possibly corresponds to TRBD1 (5 bases). Germline loops: CDR1 ENHRY, CDR2 SYGVKD. The length of the CDR3 is 12 residues. V gave up 6 bases and J gave up 4 bases, with 7 bases separating them. Here the CDR3 reads CAISQGYNEQFF. CDR3 sequence (DNA): TGTGCCATCAGCCAGGGTTACAATGAGCAGTTCTTC.

This clonotype occurred a few times. This chain links TRBV6-5 with TRBJ2-3, with D perhaps given as TRBD1 or TRBD2 (5 bases each). V dropped 2 bases and J dropped 2 bases, with 8 bases sitting between them. Per germline, CDR1 MNHEY and CDR2 SVGAGI. The CDR3 loop spans 14 amino acids. CDR3: CASSYGTITDTQYF. The DNA for the CDR3 is TGTGCCAGCAGTTACGGGACGATCACAGATACGCAGTATTTT.

The chain couples TRBV28 to TRBJ2-5; 12 nucleotides agree with TRBD1. Germline lookup yields CDR1 MDHEN and CDR2 SYDVKM. This CDR3 is built from 16 residues. With V trimmed by 5 bases and J by 4 bases, 8 bases remained unmatched. The CDR3 DNA follows: TGTGCCAGCAGTGTCCCGGGACAGGGGGCAACAGAGACCCAGTACTTC. This translates into CASSVPGQGATETQYF. The full variable domain, rest sourced from reference TRBV28 and TRBJ2-5, is DVKVTQSSRYLVKRTGEKVFLECVQDMDHENMFWYRQDPGLGLRLIYFSYDVKMKEKGDIPEGYSVSREKKERFSLILESASTNQTSMYLCASSVPGQGATETQYFGPGTRLLVL.

The chain employs TRBV5-1 and TRBJ2-3; D tentatively fits TRBD1 or TRBD2 (7 bases each). Germline-derived CDR1 and CDR2 are SGHRS and YFSETQ. The CDR3 consists of 15 residues. Trimming cost V 3 bases and J 2 bases, with 13 bases left between them. DNA for the CDR3: TGCGCCAGCAGCTCGGGGGGACAGCTCACAGATACGCAGTATTTT. This translates into CASSSGGQLTDTQYF.

V is TRBV27 and J is TRBJ2-7; possibly TRBD1 or TRBD2 for D (5 bases each). The germline CDR1 and CDR2 sequences are MNHEY and SMNVEV (reference sequence). The CDR3 runs to 12 residues. The V end was cut by 7 bases, the J end by 6 bases, with 13 bases between. CDR3: CASTPEGREQYV. CDR3 DNA: TGTGCCAGCACCCCTGAGGGGCGCGAGCAGTACGTC.

This chain links TRBV7-2 with TRBJ1-2, with 7 bases matching TRBD1. The CDR3 contains 14 residues. The J segment lost 8 bases and the V segment lost 1 base, leaving 7 bases of the junction unmatched. Per germline, CDR1 SGHTA and CDR2 FQGNSA. This chain's CDR3 is CASSLVGGKSGYTF. In nucleotides, the CDR3 is TGTGCCAGCAGCTTAGTAGGGGGCAAAAGCGGCTACACCTTC.

This clonotype was seen repeatedly, ten times or more. The J gene is TRBJ1-1, the V gene TRBV7-2; 7 nucleotides match TRBD1. The trim removed 5 bases at V and 0 bases at J, leaving 3 bases unmatched. Germline-derived CDR1 and CDR2 are SGHTA and FQGNSA. The CDR3 runs 14 residues. The CDR3 DNA follows: TGTGCCAGCAGCCCACAGGGGATGAACACTGAAGCTTTCTTT. This gives the protein CASSPQGMNTEAFF.

This clonotype was seen only a few times. The gene calls are TRBV11-2 and TRBJ2-7; a weak D match, TRBD2 (5 bases). Per germline, CDR1 SGHAT and CDR2 FQNNGV. V gave up 1 base and J gave up 7 bases, with 17 bases separating them. CDR3 length equals 15 residues. The CDR3 nucleotides read TGTGCCAGCAGCTTAGGGTCGGACTCCCTGCGGGAGCAGTACTTC. This encodes CASSLGSDSLREQYF. The full variable domain, completed using reference TRBV11-2 and TRBJ2-7, is EAGVAQSPRYKIIEKRQSVAFWCNPISGHATLYWYQQILGQGPKLLIQFQNNGVVDDSQLPKDRFSAERLKGVDSTLKIQPAKLEDSAVYLCASSLGSDSLREQYFGPGTRLTVT.

This clonotype has just a few counts. The V call is TRBV7-3, the J call TRBJ2-3, with 7 nucleotides matching TRBD2. This CDR3 spans 15 amino acids. J gave up 0 bases and V 6 bases, and 6 bases lay outside the gene matches. The germline V gene encodes CDR1 SGHTA and CDR2 FQGTGA. Written as DNA, the CDR3 is TGTGCCAGCAGTTTTAGCGGGTCCAGCACAGATACGCAGTATTTT. As protein: CASSFSGSSTDTQYF.

This clonotype was counted only a few times. The CDR3: CASSVSFVQGGSNTGELFF. In DNA, the CDR3 is TGTGCCAGCAGCGTAAGCTTTGTACAGGGCGGTTCGAACACCGGGGAGCTGTTTTTT. The chain joins TRBV9 to TRBJ2-2, with D possibly matching TRBD1 (6 bases). CDR1 and CDR2 from the germline V gene are SGDLS and YYNGEE. There are 19 residues in the CDR3. With 1 base removed from V and 0 bases from J, the gap between germline ends came to 19 bases.

This clonotype was seen a few times. The rearrangement links TRBV9 to TRBJ2-1; 14 bases line up with TRBD2. Germline trimming cut 4 bases from V and 5 bases from J; bases unmatched to any gene: 8. This CDR3 contains 17 residues. Germline loops: CDR1 SGDLS, CDR2 YYNGEE. The DNA for the CDR3 is TGTGCCAGCAGCTCCCGACTAGCGGGGGGGCCCGACAATGAGCAGTTCTTC. Protein product: CASSSRLAGGPDNEQFF.

The J gene is TRBJ1-3, the V gene TRBV5-5, with no clear D. CDR1 and CDR2 (germline): SGHKS, YYEKEE (reference sequence). The CDR3 covers 15 residues. Trimming pared 4 bases from V and 2 bases from J, leaving 13 bases between. CDR3 region: CASSPEFRAGNTIYF. CDR3 sequence (DNA): TGTGCCAGCAGCCCCGAGTTTAGGGCTGGAAACACCATATATTTT.

This clonotype was counted only a few times. The chain is built from TRBV19 and TRBJ1-1; a possible D gene is TRBD1 (6 bases). Germline lookup yields CDR1 LNHDA and CDR2 SQIVND (reference sequence). The V end was cut by 5 bases, the J end by 4 bases, with 20 bases between. This CDR3 is built from 16 residues. CDR3 sequence (DNA): TGTGCCAGTAGTTCCGACAGCTACAGGGTCCTCACTGAAGCTTTCTTT. Amino acids: CASSSDSYRVLTEAFF.

The chain links TRBV7-9 to TRBJ2-1, with D possibly being TRBD2 (5 bases). This CDR3 comprises 18 residues. Trimming stripped 5 bases from V and 0 bases from J, with 20 bases between. Germline V gene sequence: CDR1 SEHNR, CDR2 FQNEAQ (reference sequence). Here the CDR3 DNA reads TGTGCCAGCAGCCCAGGACCGTCCCGCGGACTCTCCTACAATGAGCAGTTCTTC. This sequence encodes CASSPGPSRGLSYNEQFF.

This rearrangement joins TRBV6-5 to TRBJ2-1; 8 bases are a match to TRBD2. J lost 6 bases, V lost 0 bases, and 7 bases had no gene match. There are 16 residues in the CDR3. Germline assignment: CDR1 MNHEY and CDR2 SVGAGI. In DNA form, the CDR3 reads TGTGCCAGCAGTTACTCTCAGCGGGGGCGTTCCAATGAGCAGTTCTTC. This encodes CASSYSQRGRSNEQFF.